A selection of T cell receptor beta chains follows, all from one sample in a study of T cells in Graves' hyperthyroidism and ophthalmopathy. MiXCR, run by TCRdb on the multiplex PCR reads, gives a single entry per CDR3 protein. The sample carries some 740,000 distinct CDR3 sequences, 14% recorded once. The source material was blood. The receptors come from a woman between 18 and 30 years old with Graves' hyperthyroidism. Each CDR3 is given with its conserved first and last residue. The D gene is left open where the match is weak. Some rows have no size entry. The others give once, few or many, or a class for an expanded clone.

TRBD2	TRBV13	many	TRBJ2-7	TGTGCCAGCAGCGCCCGACTAGCGGGCATCTCCTACGAGCAGTACTTC	CASSARLAGISYEQYF
TRBD2	TRBV5-1	many	TRBJ2-1	TGCGCCAGCAGCTGGAGACTAGCGGGAGGCATTAATGAGCAGTTCTTC	CASSWRLAGGINEQFF
.	TRBV20-1	many	TRBJ2-3	TGCAGTGCTAGAGATAATCAGCGAACGGTTCCTACAGATACGCAGTATTTT	CSARDNQRTVPTDTQYF
.	TRBV27	few	TRBJ2-3	TGTGCCAGCAGCCCTCTTAGTCAAGCTGGGGAGTATTTT	CASSPLSQAGEYF
TRBD1	TRBV6-2/TRBV6-3	many	TRBJ2-3	TGTGCCAGCAGTTACAGTATCGGGACAGGGTTCACAGATACGCAGTATTTT	CASSYSIGTGFTDTQYF
TRBD1	TRBV6-1	.	TRBJ2-3	TGTGCCAGCAGGCCCGGACAGGGGATCACAGATACGCAGTATTTT	CASRPGQGITDTQYF
.	TRBV27	few	TRBJ2-4	TGTGCCAGCAGTTTATGGGTCGGGACGGGAGAAAACATTCAGTACTTC	CASSLWVGTGENIQYF
.	TRBV3-1	.	TRBJ2-7	TGTGCCAGCGCAGCCCCAGGGACCTACGAGCAGTACTTC	CASAAPGTYEQYF
.	TRBV7-9	.	TRBJ1-2	TGTGCCAGCAGCCGCGGGGGTACTAACTATGGCTACACCTTC	CASSRGGTNYGYTF
.	TRBV18	many	TRBJ1-1	TGTGCCAGCTCAAGAGGTCCCGAGGACACTGAAGCTTTCTTT	CASSRGPEDTEAFF
.	TRBV18	.	TRBJ1-2	TGTGCCACACTCACCGGGTCCCCATATGGCTACACCTTC	CATLTGSPYGYTF
TRBD1	TRBV11-3	many	TRBJ1-5	TGTGCCAGCAGTAAGGGACAGGGGGACAATCAGCCCCAGCATTTT	CASSKGQGDNQPQHF
.	TRBV7-3	.	TRBJ1-2	TGTGCCAGCAGCTTACAGGGTGCCCCTCTAGTTGCCTTC	CASSLQGAPLVAF
TRBD2	TRBV7-2	few	TRBJ2-2	TGTGCCAGCAGCCCCACTAGCGGGAGGTTCGGGGAGCTGTTTTTT	CASSPTSGRFGELFF
.	TRBV11-2	many	TRBJ2-1	TGTGCCAGCAGCTTAGAGGTCAGTTCCTACAATGAGCAGTTCTTC	CASSLEVSSYNEQFF
TRBD2	TRBV20-1	few	TRBJ2-7	TGCAGTGCTCCACTGGGAGCTAGCGGGAGTCGGGAGCAGTACTTC	CSAPLGASGSREQYF
TRBD1	TRBV18	many	TRBJ1-3	TGTGCCAGCTCACATGGGACAGCTGAAAACACCATATATTTT	CASSHGTAENTIYF
TRBD2	TRBV7-2	.	TRBJ2-1	TGTGCCAGCAGCTTGAGTAAGACTAGCGGACTCAATGAGCAGTTCTTC	CASSLSKTSGLNEQFF
.	TRBV18	many	TRBJ1-1	TGTGCCAGCTCACCGAACAGAGAGAACACTGAAGCTTTCTTT	CASSPNRENTEAFF
.	TRBV7-9	.	TRBJ1-1	TGTGCCAGCAGCCCCTGGACGCCTGAAGCTTTCTTT	CASSPWTPEAFF
.	TRBV20-1	many	TRBJ2-1	TGCAGTGCTAAGGTTTCAGGGGTTTACAATGAGCAGTTCTTC	CSAKVSGVYNEQFF
.	TRBV4-3	.	TRBJ1-2	TGCGCCAGCAGCCAAGACTGGCTAGCTAACTATGGCTACACCTTC	CASSQDWLANYGYTF
.	TRBV20-1	many	TRBJ2-3	TGCAGTGCGGGTGGGACAAACACAGATACGCAGTATTTT	CSAGGTNTDTQYF
.	TRBV20-1	many	TRBJ1-5	TGCAGTGCCCATCCCACAGGGCCACAGGGGCCCCAGCATTTT	CSAHPTGPQGPQHF
.	TRBV6-5	few	TRBJ2-5	TGTGCCAGCAGTTACTCGACCGAGAAGCCAGAGACCCAGTACTTC	CASSYSTEKPETQYF
TRBD2	TRBV5-6	few	TRBJ2-7	TGTGCCAGCGGGTCCGGGACTAGCGCCCAAGAGCAGTACTTC	CASGSGTSAQEQYF